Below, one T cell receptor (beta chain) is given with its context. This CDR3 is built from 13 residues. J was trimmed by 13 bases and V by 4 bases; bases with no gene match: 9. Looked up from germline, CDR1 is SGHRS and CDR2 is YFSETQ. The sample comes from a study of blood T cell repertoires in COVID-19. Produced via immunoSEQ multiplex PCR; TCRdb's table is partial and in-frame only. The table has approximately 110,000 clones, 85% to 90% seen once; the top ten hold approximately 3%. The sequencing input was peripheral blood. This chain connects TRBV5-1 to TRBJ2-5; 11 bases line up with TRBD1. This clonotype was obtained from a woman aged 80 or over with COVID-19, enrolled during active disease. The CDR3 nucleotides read TGCGCCAGCAGCCTGCGGGGACAGGGGGTTTGGTACTTC. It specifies CASSLRGQGVWYF.